Presented here are 22 T cell receptor beta chains from one specimen sequenced in a study of shared clonotypes between healthy human individuals. Generated by immunoSEQ multiplex PCR, the TCRdb table keeps only in-frame clones and is missing some. The repertoire holds just over 2,000,000 clones, with about 95% as singletons. Positive CCR7 selection of CD45RO-negative cells yielded the naive CD8 cells, and terminally differentiated effector memory CD45RA+ cells were excluded. The source material was naive CD8+ T cells sorted from blood. The receptors come from a man between 18 and 29 years old in good health.

The gene calls are TRBV9 and TRBJ2-3; D call uncertain. Germline loops: CDR1 SGDLS, CDR2 YYNGEE. Trimming pared 0 bases from V and 2 bases from J, leaving 10 bases between. The CDR3 covers 15 residues. The CDR3 coding sequence is TGTGCCAGCAGCGTAGACCCCGGCACCACAGATACGCAGTATTTT. Encoded protein: CASSVDPGTTDTQYF.

The chain recombines TRBV5-1 with TRBJ2-3; 7 bases align to TRBD2. Germline CDR1 SGHRS, CDR2 YFSETQ. The CDR3 is 15 residues long. Trimming took 4 bases from V and 5 from J; bases not matched to a gene: 10. Written as DNA, the CDR3 is TGCGCCAGCAGCCTCGGGACTACGGATGTAGATACGCAGTATTTT. It encodes CASSLGTTDVDTQYF.

V usage is TRBV7-9 and J usage is TRBJ2-1, with 7 positions matching TRBD2. The trim removed 4 bases at V and 6 bases at J, leaving 12 bases unmatched. This CDR3 region has 16 residues. Looked up from germline, CDR1 is SEHNR and CDR2 is FQNEAQ (reference sequence). The CDR3 here is CASSWGLTTGLNEQFF. In DNA, the CDR3 is TGTGCCAGCAGCTGGGGACTAACCACCGGACTCAATGAGCAGTTCTTC.

This rearrangement joins TRBV4-3 to TRBJ2-1; possibly TRBD1 or TRBD2 for D (7 bases each). The CDR3 is 17 residues long. Germline CDR1 is LGHNA and CDR2 is YSLEER. V gave up 3 bases and J gave up 5 bases, with 20 bases separating them. CDR3 bases: TGCGCCAGCAGCCACGGAATAGCAGGGGGGGGAAACAATGAGCAGTTCTTC. Translation gives CASSHGIAGGGNNEQFF.

The chain couples TRBV5-4 to TRBJ2-5; the D gene is possibly TRBD2 (5 bases). The V end was cut by 1 base, the J end by 4 bases, with 11 bases between. CDR1 is SGHNT, CDR2 YYREEE, per germline (reference sequence). This CDR3 has 14 amino acids. CDR3 in DNA: TGTGCCAGCAGCTTGCCCGGGGTTGGAGAGACCCAGTACTTC. Translated, it gives CASSLPGVGETQYF.

About this clone: Germline is not matched at one junction end, which may reflect a read error. Other DNA sequences from this sample encode an identical CDR3 as well. CDR3 protein: CASSDSPRQVQYF. The DNA of the CDR3 is TGCGCCAGCAGTGATTCCCCGAGACAGGTTCAGTACTTC. The J gene is TRBJ2-5, the V gene TRBV25-1, with TRBD1 as a possible D gene (6 bases). The germline gives CDR1 MGHDK, CDR2 SYGVNS. CDR3 length equals 13 residues.

The chain links TRBV21-1 to TRBJ2-6. TRBV21-1 constitutes a pseudogene. The CDR3 runs to 13 residues. The chain's CDR3 is CASSKAGANVLTF. The CDR3 bases are TGTGCCAGCAGCAAAGCTGGGGCCAACGTCCTGACTTTC.

The V call is TRBV19, the J call TRBJ1-5; D remains ambiguous. The CDR3 has 14 amino acids. Trimming left V 0 bases short and J 10 bases short, with 13 bases between. Germline V gives CDR1 LNHDA, CDR2 SQIVND (reference sequence). As DNA, the CDR3 is TGTGCCAGTAGTATAGACCTATGGACGGAACCCCAGCATTTT. This gives the protein CASSIDLWTEPQHF.

In this sample, this clone turned up a few times. This chain uses TRBV6-6 with TRBJ2-5; D might be TRBD1 or TRBD2, each matching 5 bases. The germline gives CDR1 MNHNY, CDR2 SVGAGI (reference sequence). V was pared by 4 bases and J by 5 bases, with 14 bases between. The CDR3 loop spans 14 amino acids. The CDR3 coding sequence is TGTGCCAGCAGTTTCCCCTCTGAGGGGGAGACCCAGTACTTC. Encoded protein: CASSFPSEGETQYF.

The chain uses TRBV27 and TRBJ1-2, with 9 bases lining up with TRBD1. Germline V lookup: CDR1 MNHEY, CDR2 SMNVEV (reference sequence). V was pared by 7 bases and J by 6 bases, with 9 bases of the junction left unmatched. The CDR3 consists of 14 residues. The CDR3 bases are TGTGCCAGCACCACCACAGGGGGCTCGAATGGCTACACCTTC. It yields the protein CASTTTGGSNGYTF.

The chain has TRBV2 and TRBJ1-2, with unresolved D. The CDR3 covers 10 residues. The V and J ends lost 7 bases and 8 bases respectively, with 8 bases between them. Germline CDR1 is SNHLY and CDR2 is FYNNEI. CDR3 loop: CASTGGGYTF. The CDR3 coding sequence is TGTGCCAGCACAGGAGGCGGCTACACCTTC.

The chain links TRBV10-2 to TRBJ2-1, with TRBD1 as a possible D gene (5 bases). This CDR3 contains 15 residues. CDR1 is WSHSY, CDR2 SAAADI, per germline. V lost 11 bases to trimming and J lost 8 bases, with 25 bases between them. CDR3 sequence reads: CAGAPSDTLGDEQFF. The CDR3 DNA sequence: TGCGCCGGCGCCCCCTCGGACACCTTAGGGGATGAGCAGTTCTTC.

The chain couples TRBV9 to TRBJ2-3; D is unclear. The germline V gene encodes CDR1 SGDLS and CDR2 YYNGEE. The CDR3 consists of 13 residues. Trimming shortened V by 4 bases and J by 2 bases, and 8 bases separated the two germline ends. The CDR3 DNA sequence: TGTGCCAGCAGCCTCTCCATCACAGATACGCAGTATTTT. This translates into CASSLSITDTQYF.

This chain joins TRBV5-1 and TRBJ2-2, with 8 bases identical to TRBD1. V lost 3 bases, J lost 4 bases, and 2 bases stayed unmatched. The germline V gene encodes CDR1 SGHRS and CDR2 YFSETQ. The CDR3 length is 14 residues. This CDR3 reads CASSWTGPTGELFF. DNA for the CDR3: TGCGCCAGCAGCTGGACAGGGCCCACCGGGGAGCTGTTTTTT. Full variable domain (missing parts from reference TRBV5-1 and TRBJ2-2): KAGVTQTPRYLIKTRGQQVTLSCSPISGHRSVSWYQQTPGQGLQFLFEYFSETQRNKGNFPGRFSGRQFSNSRSEMNVSTLELGDSALYLCASSWTGPTGELFFGEGSRLTVL.

The chain couples TRBV6-5 to TRBJ2-7; TRBD2 aligns across 13 bases. Looked up from germline, CDR1 is MNHEY and CDR2 is SVGAGI. After removal of 5 bases from V and 6 bases from J, the junction contained 7 bases not matched to a gene. The CDR3 runs to 15 residues. The CDR3 sequence: CASSPWTSGRTEQYF. For the CDR3, the DNA is TGTGCCAGCAGTCCATGGACTAGCGGGAGAACCGAGCAGTACTTC.

The chain uses TRBV5-6 and TRBJ2-5; weak D call: TRBD2 (7 bases). Trimming left V 2 bases short and J 4 bases short, with 18 bases between. The CDR3 extends over 16 amino acids. From germline, CDR1 is SGHDT and CDR2 YYEEEE. The DNA for the CDR3 is TGTGCCAGCAGCTTTGAATATAGGGGGGGAGGAGAGACCCAGTACTTC. This encodes CASSFEYRGGGETQYF.

Points on this clone: The same CDR3 arises from other DNA sequences in this sample as well. The CDR3 bases are TGTGCCAGTAGTATGGGGCAGAACACCGGGGAGCTGTTTTTT. It encodes CASSMGQNTGELFF. The V and J genes are TRBV19 and TRBJ2-2, with D possibly being TRBD1 (5 bases). This CDR3 has 14 amino acids. V lost 3 bases, J lost 1 base, and 6 bases lay in between. Germline V gene lookup returns CDR1 LNHDA and CDR2 SQIVND (reference sequence).

V is TRBV4-1 and J is TRBJ1-5; tentative D call: TRBD1 (6 bases). This CDR3 spans 14 amino acids. Germline CDR1 is MGHRA and CDR2 is YSYEKL. With 4 bases removed from V and 6 bases from J, the gap between germline ends came to 13 bases. CDR3 protein: CASSPRQDGQPQHF. For the CDR3, the DNA is TGCGCCAGCAGCCCTCGACAGGATGGTCAGCCCCAGCATTTT.

The J gene is TRBJ1-3, the V gene TRBV6-5, with D unresolved. V lost 0 bases and J lost 5, with 11 bases in between. CDR1 and CDR2 (germline): MNHEY, SVGAGI. CDR3 length: 15 residues. The CDR3 coding sequence is TGTGCCAGCAGTTACTCCGGCGACGGACGAAACACCATATATTTT. This translates into CASSYSGDGRNTIYF.

This clone was seen just once. The chain is built from TRBV4-2 and TRBJ2-1; D call uncertain. CDR1 is LGHNA, CDR2 YNFKEQ, per germline. V was pared by 1 base and J by 3 bases, with 10 bases between. The CDR3 consists of 15 residues. The CDR3 DNA reads TGTGCCAGCAGCCAAGGTAAAGGGTTCTACAATGAGCAGTTCTTC. Protein: CASSQGKGFYNEQFF.

The chain recombines TRBV2 with TRBJ2-7; TRBD2 aligns across 7 bases. V was clipped by 10 bases and J by 2 bases; unmatched bases: 11. CDR3 length equals 14 residues. Germline lookup yields CDR1 SNHLY and CDR2 FYNNEI. For the CDR3, the DNA is TGTGCCACCGTGGGGAGGGTCTTAACCTACGAGCAGTACTTC. As protein: CATVGRVLTYEQYF.

A remark on this clone: The sample holds other DNA sequences that translate to the same CDR3. This chain links TRBV25-1 with TRBJ2-7; TRBD1 matches 7 bases. CDR1 and CDR2 (germline): MGHDK, SYGVNS. The J segment lost 3 bases and the V segment lost 1 base, leaving 6 bases of the junction unmatched. This CDR3 has 15 amino acids. This CDR3 is CASSELRQGSYEQYF. CDR3 nucleotide sequence: TGTGCCAGCAGTGAATTGAGACAGGGTAGCTACGAGCAGTACTTC.